This passage covers 26 T cell receptor beta chains from one sample sequenced in a study of blood T cell repertoires in COVID-19. Sequencing used immunoSEQ multiplex PCR; TCRdb keeps in-frame clones, though not all of them. The sample holds fewer than 400,000 clones, 75% to 90% seen once. The sequenced sample consisted of peripheral blood. The receptors here all came from a woman aged 25-40 years with COVID-19, enrolled during active disease.

This rearrangement joins TRBV5-4 to TRBJ1-1; 10 bases map to TRBD1. Germline CDR1 reads SGHNT; CDR2 reads YYREEE (reference sequence). This CDR3 region has 15 residues. J was trimmed by 0 bases and V by 4 bases; bases with no gene match: 3. CDR3 DNA sequence: TGTGCCAGCAGCCTTGGGACAGGGGTGAACACTGAAGCTTTCTTT. Its protein is CASSLGTGVNTEAFF.

V usage is TRBV11-2 and J usage is TRBJ2-7; 8 positions agree with TRBD1. The germline V gene encodes CDR1 SGHAT and CDR2 FQNNGV. The CDR3 covers 13 residues. V was clipped by 5 bases and J by 6 bases; unmatched bases: 6. The chain's CDR3 is CASSPTGAREQYF. The CDR3 coding sequence is TGTGCCAGCAGCCCGACAGGGGCCCGCGAGCAGTACTTC.

The DNA for the CDR3 is TGTGCCAGCAGCTTAGGCAACCGGGATCGCAATGAAAAACTGTTTTTT. This codes for CASSLGNRDRNEKLFF. This chain joins TRBV7-8 and TRBJ1-4; D gene unclear. V was trimmed by 1 base and J by 5 bases, leaving 14 bases between them. This CDR3 is built from 16 residues. CDR1 and CDR2 (germline): SGHVS, FQNEAQ.

This chain connects TRBV6-5 to TRBJ2-3; TRBD2 matches 9 bases. V shed 2 bases and J 6 bases; nucleotides not matched to a gene: 6. The germline V gene encodes CDR1 MNHEY and CDR2 SVGAGI. The CDR3 length is 15 residues. CDR3 nucleotides: TGTGCCAGCAGTTACATCGCGGGAGGGCCGGATACGCAGTATTTT. Its protein is CASSYIAGGPDTQYF.

This chain links TRBV5-8 with TRBJ2-7; tentatively, D is TRBD1 (6 bases). Germline CDR1 reads SGHTS; CDR2 reads YDEGEE. V lost 0 bases and J lost 0, with 13 bases in between. This CDR3 has 16 amino acids. The CDR3 loop reads CASSLGFWTASYEQYF. The CDR3 DNA reads TGTGCCAGCAGCTTGGGGTTCTGGACAGCCTCCTACGAGCAGTACTTC. Full variable domain (outside the CDR3, taken from reference TRBV5-8 and TRBJ2-7): EAGVTQSPTHLIKTRGQQATLRCSPISGHTSVYWYQQALGLGLQFLLWYDEGEERNRGNFPPRFSGRQFPNYSSELNVNALELEDSALYLCASSLGFWTASYEQYFGPGTRLTVT.

This chain links TRBV7-8 with TRBJ2-3; weak D call: TRBD2 (7 bases). V was cut by 2 bases and J by 3 bases, with 15 bases left in between. The CDR3 totals 16 residues. Germline V gene sequence: CDR1 SGHVS, CDR2 FQNEAQ. CDR3 in amino acids: CASSLYLGGGTDTQYF. The CDR3 DNA follows: TGTGCCAGCAGCTTATATTTGGGAGGGGGAACAGATACGCAGTATTTT.

This chain connects TRBV27 to TRBJ2-7; TRBD1 aligns across 9 bases. The V and J ends lost 4 bases and 1 base, in that order; junction bases with no gene match: 5. Germline-derived CDR1 and CDR2 are MNHEY and SMNVEV (reference sequence). This CDR3 contains 15 residues. CDR3 bases: TGTGCCAGCAGTTGGGGGACAGGGCCTTCCTACGAGCAGTACTTC. The encoded protein is CASSWGTGPSYEQYF.

About this clone: Other DNA variants within this sample encode the same CDR3. The chain joins TRBV5-6 to TRBJ2-7; 11 positions agree with TRBD2. Germline CDR1 is SGHDT and CDR2 is YYEEEE. V gave up 0 bases and J gave up 7 bases; unmatched junction bases: 6. This CDR3 has 15 amino acids. CDR3: CASSLGTSGSREQYF. CDR3 nucleotides: TGTGCCAGCAGCTTGGGGACTAGCGGGTCGAGAGAGCAGTACTTC.

The V gene is TRBV28, the J gene TRBJ2-1; the match to TRBD1 covers 10 bases. CDR1 is MDHEN and CDR2 is SYDVKM in the germline V gene. V trimming: 4 bases; J trimming: 4 bases; junction bases outside the gene matches: 7. CDR3 length: 16 amino acids. CDR3 residues: CASSSRQGAWYNEQFF. In DNA, the CDR3 is TGTGCCAGCAGTTCCCGACAGGGGGCTTGGTACAATGAGCAGTTCTTC.

The gene calls are TRBV6-4 and TRBJ1-1; 11 positions agree with TRBD1. The CDR3 has 15 amino acids. In germline, CDR1 is MRHNA, CDR2 SNTAGT. J lost 11 bases, V lost 3 bases, and 11 bases had no gene match. This CDR3 reads CASSEGGTGGLVAFF. The CDR3 bases are TGTGCCAGCAGTGAGGGGGGGACAGGGGGATTGGTGGCTTTCTTT.

The CDR3 sequence: CAWVGQGRGYGYTF. The CDR3 DNA reads TGTGCCTGGGTGGGACAGGGAAGGGGATATGGCTACACCTTC. J is TRBJ1-2 and V is TRBV30, with TRBD1 identical over 9 bases. The CDR3 is 14 amino acids. Per the germline V gene, CDR1 is GTSNPN and CDR2 is SVGIG (reference sequence). V trimming: 5 bases; J trimming: 5 bases; junction bases outside the gene matches: 9.

The V and J genes are TRBV2 and TRBJ1-5; D not resolved. Germline V gene data show CDR1 as SNHLY and CDR2 as FYNNEI. The V end was cut by 1 base, the J end by 6 bases, with 7 bases between. The CDR3 length is 13 residues. The CDR3 reads CASSEGLFQPQHF. Here the CDR3 DNA reads TGTGCCAGCAGTGAAGGACTCTTTCAGCCCCAGCATTTT.

The genes are TRBV28 and TRBJ2-2, with no clear D. The germline V and J ends were trimmed by 6 bases and 6 bases, with 11 bases remaining between them. The length of the CDR3 is 13 residues. Germline CDR1 and CDR2: MDHEN and SYDVKM. The CDR3 nucleotides are TGTGCCAGCAGCCCTAGTGCGGCCGGGGAGCTGTTTTTT. Translation: CASSPSAAGELFF.

The chain recombines TRBV5-4 with TRBJ2-7; TRBD2 matches at 10 bases. The CDR3 spans 14 residues. Trimming removed 2 bases from V and 5 bases from J; junction bases left unmatched: 4. In germline, CDR1 is SGHNT, CDR2 YYREEE (reference sequence). DNA of the CDR3: TGTGCCAGCAGCTTTAGCGGGGGGTTCCACGAGCAGTACTTC. Its translation: CASSFSGGFHEQYF.

This clone was picked up one time. The chain links TRBV28 to TRBJ1-5; TRBD1 might be the D (5 bases). V dropped 3 bases and J dropped 3 bases, with 12 bases sitting between them. The CDR3 extends over 15 amino acids. CDR1 and CDR2 from the germline V gene are MDHEN and SYDVKM. The CDR3 DNA reads TGTGCCAGCAGTTTGGTAGGGGCTACCAATCAGCCCCAGCATTTT. Protein sequence: CASSLVGATNQPQHF. The variable domain in full, with the rest retrieved from reference TRBV28 and TRBJ1-5, is DVKVTQSSRYLVKRTGEKVFLECVQDMDHENMFWYRQDPGLGLRLIYFSYDVKMKEKGDIPEGYSVSREKKERFSLILESASTNQTSMYLCASSLVGATNQPQHFGDGTRLSIL.

CDR3 sequence: CASSESGGPGELFF. CDR3 bases: TGCGCCAGCAGTGAGTCGGGGGGGCCCGGGGAGCTGTTTTTT. V is TRBV10-1 and J is TRBJ2-2, with a tentative D call TRBD2 (7 bases). The CDR3 runs to 14 residues. The germline CDR1 and CDR2 sequences are WNHNN and SYGVQD (reference sequence). Trimming stripped 0 bases from V and 6 bases from J, with 8 bases between.

This chain uses TRBV7-9 with TRBJ2-5; 8 bases agree with TRBD1. CDR3 length equals 15 residues. The V gene end was trimmed by 3 bases and the J gene end by 4 bases; junction bases not matched to a gene: 7. The germline CDR1 and CDR2 sequences are SEHNR and FQNEAQ (reference sequence). The CDR3 sequence: CASSFSTGVGETQYF. Written as DNA, the CDR3 is TGTGCCAGCAGCTTCTCGACAGGGGTTGGAGAGACCCAGTACTTC.

This clone was counted a single time. The V gene is TRBV5-4, the J gene TRBJ1-6, with 8 bases lining up with TRBD1. The germline gives CDR1 SGHNT, CDR2 YYREEE (reference sequence). After removal of 4 bases from V and 7 bases from J, the junction contained 16 bases not matched to a gene. This CDR3 has 18 amino acids. CDR3 sequence reads: CASSAQGGTLSKNSPLHF. In nucleotides, the CDR3 is TGTGCCAGCAGCGCACAGGGGGGGACGTTATCGAAAAATTCACCCCTCCACTTT. Supplemented by reference TRBV5-4 and TRBJ1-6, the full variable domain reads ETGVTQSPTHLIKTRGQQVTLRCSSQSGHNTVSWYQQALGQGPQFIFQYYREEENGRGNFPPRFSGLQFPNYSSELNVNALELDDSALYLCASSAQGGTLSKNSPLHFGNGTRLTVT.

The genes are TRBV25-1 and TRBJ2-1; 8 bases agree with TRBD1. The CDR3 sequence is 15 residues long. The junction had 7 bases not matched to a gene; V was cut back by 1 base and J by 8 bases. Germline CDR1 MGHDK, CDR2 SYGVNS. For the CDR3, the DNA is TGTGCCAGCAGTGAATTGGACAGGGATTTTGATGAGCAGTTCTTC. Amino acid sequence: CASSELDRDFDEQFF.

V gene TRBV30 combines with J gene TRBJ1-1; D may be TRBD1 (5 bases). Trimming removed 4 bases at V and 1 base at J, with 16 bases between. This CDR3 has 15 residues. Germline-derived CDR1 and CDR2 are GTSNPN and SVGIG (reference sequence). The CDR3 nucleotides are TGTGCCTGGACCCTGGCTGGGGCCGGGAACACTGAAGCTTTCTTT. Its translation: CAWTLAGAGNTEAFF.

The V call is TRBV5-4, the J call TRBJ2-1, with TRBD2 matching 13 bases. The CDR3 contains 14 residues. Germline V CDR1 and CDR2: SGHNT, YYREEE (reference sequence). The V and J ends lost 0 bases and 13 bases, in that order; junction bases with no gene match: 4. CDR3 amino acids: CASSLGRLAGGQFF. The CDR3, as DNA: TGTGCCAGCAGCTTGGGGCGACTAGCGGGAGGACAGTTCTTC.

The chain joins TRBV3-1 (or the pseudogene TRBV3-2) to TRBJ2-2; the D gene is possibly TRBD2 (6 bases). From germline, CDR1 is LGHDT and CDR2 YNNKEL (reference sequence). Trimming stripped 0 bases from V and 6 bases from J, with 11 bases between. The CDR3 contains 15 residues. Written as DNA, the CDR3 is TGTGCCAGCAGCCAAGATGGTCCGGGGGCCGGGGAGCTGTTTTTT. It translates to CASSQDGPGAGELFF.

The chain combines TRBV28 with TRBJ1-1, with 7 bases aligning to TRBD1. CDR3 length: 13 amino acids. Per the germline V gene, CDR1 is MDHEN and CDR2 is SYDVKM. V shed 5 bases, J shed 4 bases, and the junction held 4 bases outside the gene matches. CDR3 DNA: TGTGCCAGCAGTAACGACAGGGTCACTGAAGCTTTCTTT. Its protein is CASSNDRVTEAFF.

V is TRBV6-1 and J is TRBJ1-1; no definite D call. The CDR3 totals 12 residues. Germline V CDR1 and CDR2: MNHNS, SASEGT. Trimming left V 1 base short and J 5 bases short, with 5 bases between. The CDR3 nucleotides are TGTGCCAGCAGTGAAGGGCCGACTGAAGCTTTCTTT. Protein product: CASSEGPTEAFF.

The rearrangement joins TRBV18 to TRBJ1-2, with D tentatively TRBD1 (6 bases). This CDR3 comprises 16 residues. Looked up from germline, CDR1 is KGHSH and CDR2 is LQKENI. V lost 1 base to trimming and J lost 1 base, with 13 bases between them. CDR3 sequence reads: CASSPLQDSFNYGYTF. The CDR3 DNA reads as TGTGCCAGCTCACCACTCCAGGACAGCTTTAACTATGGCTACACCTTC. Combining the CDR3 with reference TRBV18 and TRBJ1-2 gives the whole variable domain NAGVMQNPRHLVRRRGQEARLRCSPMKGHSHVYWYRQLPEEGLKFMVYLQKENIIDESGMPKERFSAEFPKEGPSILRIQQVVRGDSAAYFCASSPLQDSFNYGYTFGSGTRLTVV.

The chain combines TRBV6-5 with TRBJ1-3; D remains unclear. The germline V and J ends were trimmed by 2 bases and 4 bases, with 9 bases remaining between them. The length of the CDR3 is 14 residues. Per the germline V gene, CDR1 is MNHEY and CDR2 is SVGAGI. Here the CDR3 reads CASSYQAAGNTIYF. The CDR3 DNA is TGTGCCAGCAGTTACCAGGCTGCCGGAAACACCATATATTTT.